These 28 T cell receptor beta chains came from one sample sequenced in a study of T cells in Graves' hyperthyroidism and ophthalmopathy. Authors of the study amplified TCR beta CDR3 regions from RNA transcripts. When the TCR CDR3 underwent first-round RT-PCR, the HTBI primer set was used. In TCRdb, the multiplex PCR reads were re-called with MiXCR into one record per CDR3 protein. The sample consists of 530,000 or so distinct CDR3 sequences, around 22% of them appearing once. Sequences were obtained from blood. The receptors were sampled from a woman between 25 and 40 years old with Graves' ophthalmopathy.

There are many counts of this clonotype. The CDR3 does not end in the conserved phenylalanine or tryptophan, so this is likely a read error. This chain joins TRBV24-1 and TRBJ1-1, with 7 bases identical to TRBD1. CDR3 length equals 13 residues. The germline V gene encodes CDR1 KGHDR and CDR2 SFDVKD. The J segment lost 9 bases and the V segment lost 2 bases, leaving 5 bases of the junction unmatched. The CDR3 region is CATSDSTGVKAFC. CDR3 sequence (DNA): TGTGCCACCAGTGATTCAACAGGGGTGAAAGCTTTCTGT.

This clonotype was picked up many times. The rearrangement links TRBV6-1 to TRBJ2-2; TRBD1 aligns across 9 bases. The CDR3 sequence is 16 residues long. J lost 0 bases, V lost 7 bases, and 6 bases had no gene match. Germline V gives CDR1 MNHNS, CDR2 SASEGT. The CDR3 region is CASIPWTGANTGELFF. The CDR3 nucleotides read TGTGCCAGCATTCCGTGGACAGGGGCGAACACCGGGGAGCTGTTTTTT.

CDR3 DNA: TGTGCCACCAGCAGAGAAATCCTAGCTTATGAAGCTTTCTTT. Translation gives CATSREILAYEAFF. This chain links TRBV15 with TRBJ1-1; D unresolved. Trimming removed 0 bases at V and 7 bases at J, with 12 bases between. The germline gives CDR1 LNHNV, CDR2 YYDKDF (reference sequence). The CDR3 runs to 14 residues. Using reference TRBV15 and TRBJ1-1 for the parts outside the CDR3, the full variable domain is DAMVIQNPRYQVTQFGKPVTLSCSQTLNHNVMYWYQQKSSQAPKLLFHYYDKDFNNEADTPDNFQSRRPNTSFCFLDIRSPGLGDTAMYLCATSREILAYEAFFGQGTRLTVV.

There are many counts of this clonotype. The chain is built from TRBV12-5 and TRBJ1-2; no clear D gene. Trimming took off 0 bases at V and 4 bases at J, with 12 bases between the two ends. Germline CDR1 and CDR2: LGHNT and FRNRAP. CDR3 length: 15 residues. For the CDR3, the DNA is TGTGCTAGTGGTTTGGTACGAGTGTGGGGCTATGGCTACACCTTC. Translating gives CASGLVRVWGYGYTF.

This clonotype was seen a few times. This chain uses TRBV20-1 with TRBJ2-5, with TRBD2 matching over 12 bases. CDR3 length: 14 residues. Germline assignment: CDR1 DFQATT and CDR2 SNEGSKA (reference sequence). J lost 4 bases, V lost 2 bases, and 2 bases had no gene match. The CDR3 spells CSARPTSGGETQYF. As DNA, the CDR3 is TGCAGTGCTAGACCGACTAGCGGGGGAGAGACCCAGTACTTC.

As to this clonotype: A much larger clone lies a single base off, so this may be a read error. The rearrangement uses TRBV25-1 and TRBJ1-5; TRBD1 is a possible D gene (5 bases). V was pared by 3 bases and J by 4 bases, with 7 bases between. The CDR3 sequence is 13 residues long. In germline, CDR1 is MGHDK, CDR2 SYGVNS. The CDR3 coding sequence is TGTGCCAGCAGTGACCAGGGAAATCAGCCCCAGCATTTT. This gives the protein CASSDQGNQPQHF.

This clonotype was counted ten times or more. V and J are TRBV29-1 and TRBJ2-2; D tentatively fits TRBD1 or TRBD2 (6 bases each). CDR1 is SQVTM, CDR2 ANQGSEA, per germline. Trimming left V 2 bases short and J 5 bases short, with 9 bases between. This CDR3 region has 13 residues. As DNA, the CDR3 is TGCAGCGTTGAACTAGGGGGGACCGGGGAGCTGTTTTTT. Translated: CSVELGGTGELFF.

Many counts were recorded for this clonotype. This chain links TRBV6-5 with TRBJ2-7; D may match TRBD1 or TRBD2 (5 bases each). The CDR3 is 16 residues long. The V gene's germline CDR1 is MNHEY and CDR2 SVGAGI. Trimming took 2 bases from V and 4 from J, leaving 18 bases between them. In nucleotides, the CDR3 is TGTGCCAGCAGTTACGGCGTGGGGGATACCTCATACGAGCAGTACTTC. Translating it yields CASSYGVGDTSYEQYF.

J is TRBJ2-7 and V is TRBV20-1; 14 bases line up with TRBD2. Per the germline V gene, CDR1 is DFQATT and CDR2 is SNEGSKA (reference sequence). The CDR3 contains 17 residues. The junction had 6 bases not matched to a gene; V was cut back by 0 bases and J by 2 bases. DNA for the CDR3: TGCAGTGCTAGAGATCCGTTGACTAGCGGGAGGGCCTACGAGCAGTACTTC. The encoded protein is CSARDPLTSGRAYEQYF.

This clonotype was recorded at least ten times. The J gene is TRBJ2-7, the V gene TRBV20-1; TRBD1 might be the D (5 bases). Germline CDR1 is DFQATT and CDR2 is SNEGSKA (reference sequence). This CDR3 is 12 amino acids long. Trimming pared 3 bases from V and 3 bases from J, leaving 9 bases between. Here the CDR3 DNA reads TGCAGTGCTAGGGACATCTTCTACGAGCAGTACTTC. Translating it yields CSARDIFYEQYF.

The chain has TRBV12-3 or TRBV12-4 and TRBJ2-2, with TRBD1 identical over 10 bases. V shed 4 bases and J 6 bases; nucleotides not matched to a gene: 2. This CDR3 has 14 residues. As DNA, the CDR3 is TGTGCCAGCAGTTGGGACAGGGGTGCCGGGGAGCTGTTTTTT. It translates to CASSWDRGAGELFF.

This clonotype has at least ten counts. The genes are TRBV27 and TRBJ2-7; D possibly corresponds to TRBD1 (7 bases). V was trimmed by 4 bases and J by 4 bases, leaving 14 bases between them. CDR1 and CDR2 (germline): MNHEY, SMNVEV (reference sequence). The CDR3 is made up of 14 amino acids. This chain's CDR3 is CASSSAGGNYEQYF. In DNA form, the CDR3 reads TGTGCCAGCAGTTCGGCAGGGGGGAATTACGAGCAGTACTTC.

This clonotype has ten or more counts. The gene calls are TRBV28 and TRBJ2-7; the D gene is possibly TRBD1 (6 bases). V lost 5 bases to trimming and J lost 2 bases, with 16 bases between them. Germline CDR1 is MDHEN and CDR2 is SYDVKM. The CDR3 runs 15 residues. This CDR3 is CASSAISRGTYEQYF. CDR3 coding DNA: TGTGCCAGCAGTGCCATATCCAGGGGTACCTACGAGCAGTACTTC.

This clonotype came up many times. The chain is built from TRBV12-3 or TRBV12-4 and TRBJ2-3; TRBD2 agrees at 10 bases. The CDR3 runs 15 residues. After removal of 6 bases from V and 1 base from J, the junction contained 4 bases not matched to a gene. CDR3 DNA: TGTGCCAGCAGCCTTGGACTAGCGGGCACAGATACGCAGTATTTT. This codes for CASSLGLAGTDTQYF.

This clonotype was seen at least ten times. J is TRBJ1-3 and V is TRBV11-3; 7 bases align to TRBD1. V was pared by 2 bases and J by 4 bases, with 5 bases of the junction left unmatched. Germline CDR1 and CDR2: SGHNT and YENEEA. The CDR3 contains 15 residues. This CDR3 reads CASSLSGTAGNTIYF. CDR3 sequence (DNA): TGTGCCAGCAGCTTATCCGGGACAGCGGGAAACACCATATATTTT.

This clonotype was counted only a few times. The gene calls are TRBV27 and TRBJ1-1; D is perhaps TRBD1 (6 bases). Germline V gene lookup returns CDR1 MNHEY and CDR2 SMNVEV (reference sequence). The CDR3 contains 16 residues. Trimming took 3 bases from V and 0 from J, leaving 14 bases between them. DNA for the CDR3: TGTGCCAGCAGTTTTCGGGGGGCGGCCTTGAACACTGAAGCTTTCTTT. Protein: CASSFRGAALNTEAFF.

This clonotype was seen more than once but under ten times. The genes are TRBV24-1 and TRBJ1-2; 7 bases fit TRBD1. This CDR3 is 13 amino acids long. Trimming took 8 bases from V and 10 from J; bases not matched to a gene: 12. Germline V gene lookup returns CDR1 KGHDR and CDR2 SFDVKD. DNA for the CDR3: TGTGCCACCACCGAAGGGGACAGCGAAATCTACACCTTC. It specifies CATTEGDSEIYTF.

This clonotype was picked up one time. The chain couples TRBV10-3 to TRBJ1-1; D is possibly TRBD1 (6 bases). There are 14 residues in the CDR3. Trimming removed 6 bases at V and 1 base at J, with 12 bases between. Germline assignment: CDR1 ENHRY and CDR2 SYGVKD. CDR3 sequence reads: CAISEMTGNTEAFF. CDR3 DNA: TGTGCCATCAGCGAAATGACAGGGAACACTGAAGCTTTCTTT.

The rearrangement uses TRBV30 and TRBJ1-2, with D hard to call. CDR3 length equals 10 residues. The V end was cut by 3 bases, the J end by 8 bases, with 7 bases between. Looked up from germline, CDR1 is GTSNPN and CDR2 is SVGIG (reference sequence). In nucleotides, the CDR3 is TGTGCCTGGAGGCGGGAGGGCTACACCTTC. Translating gives CAWRREGYTF.

The gene calls are TRBV11-2 and TRBJ2-5; no definite D call. CDR1 and CDR2 (germline): SGHAT, FQNNGV. CDR3 length equals 15 residues. Trimming removed 1 base from V and 5 bases from J, with 14 bases in between. The CDR3 loop is CASSLGATGGETQYF. The CDR3 DNA follows: TGTGCCAGCAGCTTAGGTGCGACCGGTGGGGAGACCCAGTACTTC.

The chain has TRBV6-2 or TRBV6-3 and TRBJ1-2, with D unclear. The germline V gene has CDR1 MNHEY and CDR2 SVGEGT. The ends were cut back, 3 bases at V and 13 bases at J, with 18 bases in the middle. The CDR3 consists of 13 residues. CDR3 in DNA: TGTGCCAGCAGTTATGACGGATCCCCGGTCTCCACCTTC. It yields the protein CASSYDGSPVSTF.

This chain uses TRBV15 with TRBJ1-1; TRBD1 matches 7 bases. The CDR3 sequence is 15 residues long. Trimming at V came to 2 bases and at J to 1 base, leaving 4 bases not matched to a gene. The V gene's germline CDR1 is LNHNV and CDR2 YYDKDF (reference sequence). CDR3 sequence reads: CATSRPGTANTEAFF. CDR3 sequence (DNA): TGTGCCACCAGCAGACCCGGGACAGCGAACACTGAAGCTTTCTTT.

This clonotype showed up many times. This sequence joins TRBV10-3 and TRBJ2-4, with TRBD2 as a possible D gene (6 bases). This CDR3 contains 18 residues. Trimming shortened V by 0 bases and J by 1 base, and 16 bases separated the two germline ends. Germline V gene data show CDR1 as ENHRY and CDR2 as SYGVKD. The CDR3 nucleotides are TGTGCCATCAGTGAGTCGTGGGGGGTAGAGAGTGCCAAAAACATTCAGTACTTC. Encoded protein: CAISESWGVESAKNIQYF.

This clonotype appeared many times. The gene calls are TRBV12-3 or TRBV12-4 and TRBJ1-5, with D perhaps matching TRBD1 (6 bases). The CDR3 covers 16 residues. V was clipped by 9 bases and J by 1 base, with 19 bases between them. In DNA, the CDR3 is TGTGCCAGTTCCCGGGGGCGGGGGATAAGCAATCAGCCCCAGCATTTT. Encoded protein: CASSRGRGISNQPQHF.

The genes are TRBV6-1 and TRBJ2-7; D may correspond to TRBD1 or TRBD2 (5 bases each). From germline, CDR1 is MNHNS and CDR2 SASEGT. The CDR3 consists of 16 residues. Trimming took 1 base from V and 4 from J, leaving 17 bases between them. The CDR3 protein is CASSEGLGTSPYEQYF. The CDR3 region has the DNA TGTGCCAGCAGTGAAGGCCTCGGGACCTCACCTTACGAGCAGTACTTC.

This clonotype was seen many times. The chain links TRBV5-1 to TRBJ2-5; D might be TRBD2 (6 bases). V was pared by 4 bases and J by 3 bases, with 13 bases between. There are 14 residues in the CDR3. Germline CDR1 is SGHRS and CDR2 is YFSETQ. The CDR3, as DNA: TGCGCCAGCAGCCCGGGACTTCGAAAAGAGACCCAGTACTTC. As protein: CASSPGLRKETQYF.

The sample holds a few counts of this clonotype. The chain is built from TRBV7-1 and TRBJ2-2; 13 bases map to TRBD2. TRBV7-1 is reported as an ORF; its role is uncertain. The CDR3 is made up of 18 amino acids. V shed 3 bases and J 2 bases; nucleotides not matched to a gene: 6. The chain's CDR3 is CASSSRTSGGLNTGELFF. CDR3 nucleotides: TGTGCCAGCAGCTCCCGGACTAGCGGGGGCCTTAACACCGGGGAGCTGTTTTTT.

This clonotype was counted at least ten times. The J gene is TRBJ2-7, the V gene TRBV12-3 or TRBV12-4; D is perhaps TRBD2 (6 bases). The length of the CDR3 is 14 residues. The V end was cut by 5 bases, the J end by 3 bases, with 14 bases between. CDR3 protein: CASSGPGLYYEQYF. CDR3 bases: TGTGCCAGCAGTGGGCCGGGACTGTACTACGAGCAGTACTTC.